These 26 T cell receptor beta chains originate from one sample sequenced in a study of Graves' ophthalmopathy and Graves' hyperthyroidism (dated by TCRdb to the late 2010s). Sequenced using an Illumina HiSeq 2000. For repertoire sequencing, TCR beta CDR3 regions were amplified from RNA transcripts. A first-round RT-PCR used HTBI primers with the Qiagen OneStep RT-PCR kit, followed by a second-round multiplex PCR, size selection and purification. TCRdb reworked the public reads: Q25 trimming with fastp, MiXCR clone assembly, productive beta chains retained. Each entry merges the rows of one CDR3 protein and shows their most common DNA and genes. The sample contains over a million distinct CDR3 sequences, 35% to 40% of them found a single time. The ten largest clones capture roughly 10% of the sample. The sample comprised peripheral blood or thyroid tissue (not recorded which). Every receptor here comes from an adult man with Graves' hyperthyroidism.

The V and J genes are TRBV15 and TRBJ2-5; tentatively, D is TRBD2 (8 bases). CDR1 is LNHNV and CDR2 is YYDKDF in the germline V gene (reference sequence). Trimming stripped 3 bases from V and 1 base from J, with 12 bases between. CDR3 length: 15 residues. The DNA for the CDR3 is TGTGCCACCAGCAGCGGGAGGGACAGCCAAGAGACCCAGTACTTC. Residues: CATSSGRDSQETQYF.

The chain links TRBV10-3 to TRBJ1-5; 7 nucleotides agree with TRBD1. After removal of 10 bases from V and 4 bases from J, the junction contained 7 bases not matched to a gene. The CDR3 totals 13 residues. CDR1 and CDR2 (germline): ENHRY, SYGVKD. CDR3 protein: CASGQDGNQPQHF. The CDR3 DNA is TGTGCCAGCGGACAGGATGGTAATCAGCCCCAGCATTTT.

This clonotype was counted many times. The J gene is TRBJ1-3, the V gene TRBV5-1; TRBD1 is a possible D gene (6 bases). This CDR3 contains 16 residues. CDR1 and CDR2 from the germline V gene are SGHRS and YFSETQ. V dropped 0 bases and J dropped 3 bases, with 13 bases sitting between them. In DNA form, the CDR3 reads TGCGCCAGCAGCTTGGGCCCCAGGGGAAGTGGAAACACCATATATTTT. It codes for CASSLGPRGSGNTIYF.

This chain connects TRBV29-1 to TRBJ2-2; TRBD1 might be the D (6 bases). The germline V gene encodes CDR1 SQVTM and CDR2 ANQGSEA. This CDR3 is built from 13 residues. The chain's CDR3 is CREDRSNTGELFF. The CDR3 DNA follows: TGCAGGGAGGACAGATCGAACACCGGGGAGCTGTTTTTT.

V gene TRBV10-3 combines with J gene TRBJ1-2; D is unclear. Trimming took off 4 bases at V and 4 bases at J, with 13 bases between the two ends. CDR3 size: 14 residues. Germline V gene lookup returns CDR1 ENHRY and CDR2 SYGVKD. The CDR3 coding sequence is TGTGCCATCAGTGGGCAGGAGGGCGGCTATGGCTACACCTTC. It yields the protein CAISGQEGGYGYTF.

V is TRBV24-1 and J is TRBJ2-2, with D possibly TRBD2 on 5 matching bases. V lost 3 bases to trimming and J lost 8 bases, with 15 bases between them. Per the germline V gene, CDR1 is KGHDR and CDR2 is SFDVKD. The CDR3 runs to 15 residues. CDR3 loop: CATSDVGEPRGELFF. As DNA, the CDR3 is TGTGCCACCAGTGATGTCGGGGAACCCAGGGGGGAGCTGTTTTTT.

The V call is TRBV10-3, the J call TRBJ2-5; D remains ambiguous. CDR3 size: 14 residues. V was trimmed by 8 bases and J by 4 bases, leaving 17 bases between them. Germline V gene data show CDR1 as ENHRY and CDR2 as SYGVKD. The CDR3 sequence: CAIGSSRASETQYF. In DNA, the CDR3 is TGTGCCATCGGCAGCTCCCGGGCCTCAGAGACCCAGTACTTC.

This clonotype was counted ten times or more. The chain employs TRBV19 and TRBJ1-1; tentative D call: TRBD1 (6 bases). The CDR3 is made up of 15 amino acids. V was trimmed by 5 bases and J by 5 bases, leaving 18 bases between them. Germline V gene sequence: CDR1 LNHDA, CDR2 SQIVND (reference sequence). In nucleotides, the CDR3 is TGTGCCAGTAGTCCGGGACATTCGGGGGGGACTGAAGCTTTCTTT. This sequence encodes CASSPGHSGGTEAFF.

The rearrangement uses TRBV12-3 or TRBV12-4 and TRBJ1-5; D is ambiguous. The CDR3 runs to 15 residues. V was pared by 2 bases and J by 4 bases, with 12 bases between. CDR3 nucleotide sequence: TGTGCCAGCAGTTTATTTGGTGGTCGGAATCAGCCCCAGCATTTT. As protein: CASSLFGGRNQPQHF.

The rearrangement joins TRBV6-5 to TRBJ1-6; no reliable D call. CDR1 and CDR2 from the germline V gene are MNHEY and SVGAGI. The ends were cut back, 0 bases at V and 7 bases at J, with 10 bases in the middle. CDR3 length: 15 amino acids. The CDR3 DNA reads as TGTGCCAGCAGTTACTCTAGCAGAAGAAATTCACCCCTCCACTTT. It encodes CASSYSSRRNSPLHF.

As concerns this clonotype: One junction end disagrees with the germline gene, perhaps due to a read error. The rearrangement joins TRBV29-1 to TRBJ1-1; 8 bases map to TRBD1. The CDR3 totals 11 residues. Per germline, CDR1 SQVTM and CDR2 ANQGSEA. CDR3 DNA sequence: TGCAGCGTCGGGGGGACAGGTGCCCTTATCTTT. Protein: CSVGGTGALIF.

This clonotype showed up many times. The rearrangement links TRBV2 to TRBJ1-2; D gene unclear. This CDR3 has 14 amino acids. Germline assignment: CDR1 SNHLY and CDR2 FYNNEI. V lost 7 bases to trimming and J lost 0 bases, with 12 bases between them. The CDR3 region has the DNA TGTGCCAGCACGCGGACGCGAGCTAACTATGGCTACACCTTC. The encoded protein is CASTRTRANYGYTF.

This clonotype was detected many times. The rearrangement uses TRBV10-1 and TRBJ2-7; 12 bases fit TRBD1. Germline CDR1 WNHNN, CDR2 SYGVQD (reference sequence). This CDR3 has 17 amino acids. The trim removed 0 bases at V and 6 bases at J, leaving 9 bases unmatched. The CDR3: CASSESKNGTGGSEQYF. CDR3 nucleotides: TGCGCCAGCAGTGAGTCGAAAAATGGGACAGGGGGCTCCGAGCAGTACTTC.

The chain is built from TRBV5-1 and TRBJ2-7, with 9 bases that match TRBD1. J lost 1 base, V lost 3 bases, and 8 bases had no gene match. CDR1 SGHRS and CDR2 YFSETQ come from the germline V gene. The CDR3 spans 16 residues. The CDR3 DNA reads TGCGCCAGCAGCTATCGCTTGGGACAGGGTTCCTACGAGCAGTACTTC. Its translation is CASSYRLGQGSYEQYF. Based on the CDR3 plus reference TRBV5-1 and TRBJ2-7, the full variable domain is KAGVTQTPRYLIKTRGQQVTLSCSPISGHRSVSWYQQTPGQGLQFLFEYFSETQRNKGNFPGRFSGRQFSNSRSEMNVSTLELGDSALYLCASSYRLGQGSYEQYFGPGTRLTVT.

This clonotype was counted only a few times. CDR3 nucleotides: TGTGCCAGCAGCCAAGATCTTATGAGGGAGACTTACGAGCAGTACTTC. Protein product: CASSQDLMRETYEQYF. The V and J genes are TRBV14 and TRBJ2-7, with D tentatively TRBD2 (5 bases). V was clipped by 0 bases and J by 4 bases, with 16 bases between them. CDR3 length equals 16 residues. The germline V gene has CDR1 SGHDN and CDR2 FVKESK.

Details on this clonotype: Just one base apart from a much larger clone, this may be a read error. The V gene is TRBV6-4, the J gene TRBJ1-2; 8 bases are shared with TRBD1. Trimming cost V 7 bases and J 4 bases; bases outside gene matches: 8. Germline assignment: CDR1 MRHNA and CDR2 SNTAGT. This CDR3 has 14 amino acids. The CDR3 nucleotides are TGTGCCAGCAAGAACACAGGGGGACCCTATGGCTACACCTTC. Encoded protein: CASKNTGGPYGYTF.

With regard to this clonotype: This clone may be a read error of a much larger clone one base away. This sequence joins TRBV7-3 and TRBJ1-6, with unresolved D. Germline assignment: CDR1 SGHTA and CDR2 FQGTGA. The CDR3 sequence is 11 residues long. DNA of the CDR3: TGTGCCGGCAGCTTTAGATCACCCCTCCACTTT. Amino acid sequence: CAGSFRSPLHF.

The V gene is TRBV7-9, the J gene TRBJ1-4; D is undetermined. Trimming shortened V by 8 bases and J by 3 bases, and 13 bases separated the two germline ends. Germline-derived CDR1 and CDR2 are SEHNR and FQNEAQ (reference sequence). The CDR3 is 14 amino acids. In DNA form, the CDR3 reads TGTGCCAGCTCACAGTTCGCGGCTAATGAAAAACTGTTTTTT. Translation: CASSQFAANEKLFF.

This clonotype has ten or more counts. The CDR3 reads CASSLRSGRSASGANVLTF. The CDR3 bases are TGTGCCAGCAGCTTACGCTCGGGACGTTCAGCCTCTGGGGCCAACGTCCTGACTTTC. The gene calls are TRBV5-5 and TRBJ2-6; the D call may be TRBD1 or TRBD2 (5 bases each). V was pared by 2 bases and J by 0 bases, with 18 bases between. CDR1 is SGHKS, CDR2 YYEKEE, per germline (reference sequence). CDR3 length: 19 amino acids.

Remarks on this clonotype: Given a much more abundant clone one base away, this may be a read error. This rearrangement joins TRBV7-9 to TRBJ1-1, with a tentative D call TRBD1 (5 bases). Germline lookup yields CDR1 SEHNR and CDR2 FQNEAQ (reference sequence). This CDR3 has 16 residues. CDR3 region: CASSLAQAGTDTEVFF. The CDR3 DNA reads TGTGCCAGCAGCTTAGCTCAAGCAGGGACGGACACTGAAGTTTTCTTT.

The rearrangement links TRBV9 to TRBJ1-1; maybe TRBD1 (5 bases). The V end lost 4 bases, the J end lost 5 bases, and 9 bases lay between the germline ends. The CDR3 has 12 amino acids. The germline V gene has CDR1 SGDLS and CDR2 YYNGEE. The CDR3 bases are TGTGCCAGCAGCAGGGACGATACTGAAGCTTTCTTT. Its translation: CASSRDDTEAFF.

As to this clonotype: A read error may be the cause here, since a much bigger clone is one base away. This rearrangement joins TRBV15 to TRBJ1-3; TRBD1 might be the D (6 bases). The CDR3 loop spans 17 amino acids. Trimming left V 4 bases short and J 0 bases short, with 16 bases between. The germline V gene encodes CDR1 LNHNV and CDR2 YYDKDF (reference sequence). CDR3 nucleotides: TGTGCCACCAGCACCCCCTTAGGACAGCGCTCTGGAAACACCATATATTTT. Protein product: CATSTPLGQRSGNTIYF.

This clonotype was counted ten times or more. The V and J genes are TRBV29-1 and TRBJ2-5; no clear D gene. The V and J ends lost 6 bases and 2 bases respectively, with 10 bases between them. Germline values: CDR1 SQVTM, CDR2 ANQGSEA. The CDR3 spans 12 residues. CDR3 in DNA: TGCAGCGTCTCCTCCGCACAAGAGACCCAGTACTTC. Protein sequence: CSVSSAQETQYF.

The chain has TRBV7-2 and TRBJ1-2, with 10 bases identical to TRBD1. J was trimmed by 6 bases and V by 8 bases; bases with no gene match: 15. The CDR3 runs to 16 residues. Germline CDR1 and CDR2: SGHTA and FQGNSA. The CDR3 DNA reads TGTGCCAGCCGTGAGAGCAACCGGGACAGGGGCCATGGCTACACCTTC. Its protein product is CASRESNRDRGHGYTF.

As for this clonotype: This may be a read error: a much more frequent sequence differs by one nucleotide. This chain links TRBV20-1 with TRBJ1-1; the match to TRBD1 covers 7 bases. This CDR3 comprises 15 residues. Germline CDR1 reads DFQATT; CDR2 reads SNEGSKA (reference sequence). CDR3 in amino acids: CSARGPRGFSTETFF. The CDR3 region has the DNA TGCAGTGCTAGAGGTCCCAGGGGGTTTTCCACTGAAACTTTCTTT.

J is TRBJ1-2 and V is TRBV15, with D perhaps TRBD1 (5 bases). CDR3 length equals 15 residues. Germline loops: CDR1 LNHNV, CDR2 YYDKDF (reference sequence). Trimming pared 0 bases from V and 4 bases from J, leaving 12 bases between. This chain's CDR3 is CATSREARGAYGYTF. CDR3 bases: TGTGCCACCAGCAGAGAGGCCCGGGGCGCCTATGGCTACACCTTC.